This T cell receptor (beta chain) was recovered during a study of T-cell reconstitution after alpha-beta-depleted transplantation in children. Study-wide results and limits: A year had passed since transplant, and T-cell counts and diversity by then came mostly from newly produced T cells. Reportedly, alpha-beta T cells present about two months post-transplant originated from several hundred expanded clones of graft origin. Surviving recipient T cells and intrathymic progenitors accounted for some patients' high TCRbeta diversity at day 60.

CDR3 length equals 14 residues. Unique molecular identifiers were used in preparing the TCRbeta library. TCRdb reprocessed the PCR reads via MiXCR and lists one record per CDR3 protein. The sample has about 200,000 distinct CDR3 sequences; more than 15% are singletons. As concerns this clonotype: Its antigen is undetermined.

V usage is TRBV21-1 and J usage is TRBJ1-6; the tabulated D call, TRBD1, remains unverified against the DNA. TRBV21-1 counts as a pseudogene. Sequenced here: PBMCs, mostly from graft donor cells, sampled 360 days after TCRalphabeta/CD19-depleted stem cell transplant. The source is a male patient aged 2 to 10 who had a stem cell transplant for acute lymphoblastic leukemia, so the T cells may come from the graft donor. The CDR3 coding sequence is TGTGCCAGGGTCAACAGGGACGGGAATTCACCCCTCCACTTT. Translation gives CARVNRDGNSPLHF.